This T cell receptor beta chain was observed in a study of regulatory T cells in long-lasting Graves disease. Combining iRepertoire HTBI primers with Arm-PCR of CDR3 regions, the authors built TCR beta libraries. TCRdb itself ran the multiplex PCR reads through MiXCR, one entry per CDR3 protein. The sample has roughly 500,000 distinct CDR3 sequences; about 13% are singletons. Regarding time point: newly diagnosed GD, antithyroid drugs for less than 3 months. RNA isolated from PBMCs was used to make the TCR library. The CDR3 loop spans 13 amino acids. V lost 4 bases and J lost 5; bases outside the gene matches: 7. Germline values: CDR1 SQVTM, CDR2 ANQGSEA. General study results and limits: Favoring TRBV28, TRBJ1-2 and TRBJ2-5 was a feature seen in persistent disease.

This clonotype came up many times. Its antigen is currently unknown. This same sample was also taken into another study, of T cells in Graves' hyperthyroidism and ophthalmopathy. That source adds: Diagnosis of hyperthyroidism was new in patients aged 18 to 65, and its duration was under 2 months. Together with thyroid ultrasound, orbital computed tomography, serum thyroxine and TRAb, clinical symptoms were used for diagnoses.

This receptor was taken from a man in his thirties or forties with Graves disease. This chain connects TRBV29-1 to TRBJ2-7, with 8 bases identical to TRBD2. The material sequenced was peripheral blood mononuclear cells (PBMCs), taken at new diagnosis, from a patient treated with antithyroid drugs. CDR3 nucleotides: TGCAGCGTTGCCCCAGGAGCGGGAGACGAGCAGTACTTC. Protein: CSVAPGAGDEQYF.